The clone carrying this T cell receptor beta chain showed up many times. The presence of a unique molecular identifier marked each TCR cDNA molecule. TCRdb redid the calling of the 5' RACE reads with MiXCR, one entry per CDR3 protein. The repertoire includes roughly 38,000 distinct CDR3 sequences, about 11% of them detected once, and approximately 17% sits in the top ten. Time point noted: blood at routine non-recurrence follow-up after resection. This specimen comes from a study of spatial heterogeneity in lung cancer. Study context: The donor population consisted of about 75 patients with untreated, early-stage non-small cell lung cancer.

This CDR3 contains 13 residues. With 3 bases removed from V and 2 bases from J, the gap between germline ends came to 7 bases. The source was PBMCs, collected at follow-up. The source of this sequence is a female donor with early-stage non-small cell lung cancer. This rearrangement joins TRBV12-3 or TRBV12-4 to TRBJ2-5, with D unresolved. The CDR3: CASSLDHQETQYF. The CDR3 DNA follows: TGTGCCAGCAGTTTGGACCATCAAGAGACCCAGTACTTC.